This T cell receptor beta chain was recorded in a study of blood T cells in healthy people across ages (dated by TCRdb to 2015 to 2017). Broadly, across the study: In model experiments, template switching captured about one uniquely barcoded TCR beta cDNA molecule for every two T cells. The study measured age-related changes in TCR beta repertoire diversity using deep sequencing normalized with unique cDNA molecular identifiers. The donors were split into four age groups: young (average around 15 years), middle-aged (nearly 40), aged (around 67) and long-lived (about 82). Donors of different ages were randomly distributed across sequencing lanes to avoid experimental bias. The study analyzed two additional independent replicas of 1 million unique cDNA reads from the same blood draw for two donors, one aged 18 to 29 and one aged 80 or older.

Comment on this clonotype: This receptor's antigen is unknown. No base quality information exists; no much larger clone differs at one position.

CDR1 and CDR2 (LNHNV, YYDKDF) derive from the germline V gene (reference sequence). Germline trimming: 5 bases from V, 2 bases from J; junction bases outside gene matches: 16. The CDR3, cysteine through phenylalanine, is 18 amino acids long. Only CDR3 DNA is held: 54 bases, read in frame from base 1. The library was generated by 5' RACE. Instrument used: Illumina HiSeq 2500. A second PCR of 7 to 11 cycles was performed with a sample-barcoded 5' primer and a J-beta primer mix. Each TCR beta cDNA molecule received a unique molecular identifier from a template-switch 5' adaptor carrying 12 random nucleotides. Each sample yielded at least 3 million CDR3-containing paired-end reads. The Mint cDNA synthesis kit, primed by a TRBC-specific oligonucleotide, was used to synthesize first-strand cDNA from all RNA. Following uracil-DNA glycosylase treatment, a first 18-cycle PCR with universal primers M1SS and BC2_uni_R was performed on all cDNA. Turning to the authors' computational methods: For normalization, 1 million high-quality reads, each with a distinct molecular identifier, were randomly selected from each sample. Instead of being binned into consensus sequences, reads with shared molecular identifiers were discarded. MiTCR, run with a Q25 quality threshold and the strictest error-elimination algorithm, handled CDR3 identification, clonotype clustering and error correction. A nonparametric unseen species model with Euler transformation was used to estimate lower-bound total TCR beta diversity. TCRdb ran its own pipeline on the public reads, namely fastp trimming at Q25 and MiXCR clone calling, and kept in-frame beta chains. Identical CDR3 proteins give one entry, which carries the most common genes and DNA. The V and J calls and clone size come from TCRdb's table, not from the authors' own analysis. The sample data list 600,000 to 1,000,000 distinct CDR3 sequences, and roughly 60% of these were observed just once. The ten biggest clones cover 20% to 25% of the sample.

The roughly 37 donors, aged roughly 6 to 100 years, were systemically healthy Caucasian individuals from Russia. Around 10 milliliters of peripheral blood were collected from each donor into EDTA-treated Vacutainer tubes. PBMCs were isolated by Ficoll-Paque density-gradient centrifugation, with at least 6 million obtained per sample. Trizol reagent was used to extract total RNA from the PBMCs, yielding at least 5 micrograms per sample. Naive CD45RAhigh/CD27high T cell percentages were measured by flow cytometry on a PBMC aliquot from every donor. Results and caveats for the whole study, not just this receptor: Compared with the aged group, the long-lived group had more naive CD4+ T cells, fewer expanded clones and increased TCR diversity, suggesting age selection. Observed TCR beta diversity per million T cells fell roughly linearly with age, and a significant reduction was already apparent by age about 38. The CMV infection status of donors was not known, potentially confounding age-related changes in expanded clonotypes. Estimates of total diversity based on one million sequenced T cells were regarded as lower bounds and as underestimates. Bulk unsorted PBMC profiling prevented conclusive comparison of naive and antigen-experienced compartments. There was a strong correlation between observed TCR beta diversity and the percentage of naive T cells measured by flow cytometry.

The source material was blood. The rearranged segments are TRBV15 and TRBJ2-3; TRBD2 fits 7 bases in the junction. The sequence came from a man aged 25-40 years in good health. The DNA reads as follows: TGTGCCACCAGCTCACGTTTCAAAGCGGGGACCAACACAGATACGCAGTATTTT. This gives the protein CATSSRFKAGTNTDTQYF.